This T cell receptor (beta chain) was documented in a study of cytomegalovirus exposure and HLA in healthy donors (dated 2017 in TCRdb). Background for the entire study: An earlier analysis of 550 to 700 of the donors reported 250 to 300 Gb of sequence data and 117 million unique TCR beta sequences from approximately 180 million T cells. About 300 gigabases of sequencing data and 70 million to 95 million unique TCR sequences made up an early release that covered several hundred HLA-typed donors. HLA typing covered class I and class II loci at four-digit resolution. Of the roughly 400 genotyped donors, over 65% fell in the genetic ancestry cluster associated with self-reported Caucasian donors. In a later genetic analysis, genome-wide SNP genotypes for about three fifths of the roughly 670 donors were used, and that subset was treated as a discovery cohort. Every repertoire in the discovery cohort had been generated on one and the same sequencing platform. The study combined high-throughput TCR immunosequencing, statistical association of individual TCRs with disease status, and machine learning to predict cytomegalovirus infection status. A few DR-DQ haplotypes were treated as single units for association and clustering because of strong linkage in the cohort. Alongside the repertoire data, information on donor age, sex, ethnicity and CMV serostatus was compiled. The study used immunosequencing to profile the T cell repertoires of 666 subjects and linked those repertoires to cytomegalovirus serostatus. The study was designed to test whether signatures of past pathogen exposure could be identified by cataloging public T cell receptors. Rather than using new phenotypic data, the later analysis identified candidate immune exposures from TCR beta sequences and from how often those sequences occurred across donors. Among some 400 genotyped donors of the cohort, an average of roughly 230,000 unique TCR beta nucleotide sequences was sequenced per donor, of which roughly 17% were non-productive. An earlier analysis of several hundred of the donors applied high-throughput TCR beta sequencing to assess whether each TCR beta V gene segment acted as functional or pseudogenic. A later analysis re-examined previously published TCR beta repertoires from roughly 720 donors and added high-resolution HLA genotyping to investigate patterns of TCR occurrence. The number of donors typed differed by locus, with roughly 629-640 for A, B, C, DRB1 and DQB1, 522 for DQA1, nearly 610 for DPA1, and under 490 for DPB1. A separate validation cohort of more than 100 different subjects was used in addition to the roughly 620-subject first cohort.

In the case of this clone: No cognate antigen has been identified for it. No qualities accompany the bases; no much larger clone lies one base away.

The cohort consisted of hundreds of healthy bone marrow donors. All cohort members were sampled while nominally healthy, although unrecorded immune exposures were likely present. The donor was CMV seropositive and belonged to the group of 250 to 300 seropositive cohort members. A peripheral blood sample was collected from each donor, and TCR beta sequencing was performed on peripheral blood mononuclear cells. The Qiagen DNeasy Blood Extraction Kit was used to extract genomic DNA from the blood cell samples. The library relied on the immunoSEQ multiplex PCR assay. The multiplex PCR relied on a mix of 60 forward primers for TCR Vbeta segments and 13 reverse primers for TCR Jbeta segments. Amplification of the CDR3 region of rearranged TCR beta genes was performed with a multiplex PCR assay on genomic DNA. Amplified TCR beta libraries were sequenced as 87-base-pair reads on the Illumina HiSeq System. The paper's data handling went like this. A later analysis tallied approximately 87 million unique TCR beta chains across the 600 to 700 repertoires, and 10 million to 11 million of those chains were shared by two or more donors. A nearest-neighbor algorithm error-corrected the raw reads and collapsed the reads into unique sequences, merging closely related sequences to remove PCR and sequencing errors. To assign V, D and J gene segments, CDR3 sequences were aligned to IMGT reference sequences. Each retained sequence needed at least a six-nucleotide match to both a V gene segment and a J gene segment. Rearrangements were classified as productive when the CDR3 lacked stop codons and remained in frame with V and J, and all other rearrangements were classified as non-productive. CDR3 was defined by IMGT convention, running from the second conserved V-encoded cysteine to the conserved J-encoded phenylalanine. The earlier analysis of 500 to 750 of the donors excluded any sequence lacking an unambiguous match to a single V gene segment. An earlier analysis of roughly 590 of the donors called V segments functional above 56.7% productive rearrangements and segregating when the between-donor standard deviation exceeded 5%. A statistical classification framework was built for diagnosing cytomegalovirus status from the catalog of TCR beta chain sequences. In a later analysis, V and J genes were assigned by comparing TCR nucleotide sequences against IMGT/GENE-DB human TR gene sequences. A later analysis assigned CDR3 sequences and most-parsimonious VDJ recombination scenarios with the TCRdist pipeline. In a later analysis, every TCR beta chain was defined by the combination of its CDR3 amino acid sequence and its V-gene family, and reads without a unique V-gene family were dropped. In a later analysis, 500 to 700 highly shared, low-generation-probability nucleotide sequences were removed to address suspected cross-contamination and a sequencing artifact. For each public chain, a later analysis derived a clonal expansion index from normalized ranks of inferred template counts within each repertoire. In a later analysis, generation probabilities were computed with a VDJ recombination model fitted to out-of-frame rearrangements, and the resulting probabilities were checked against IGoR. In a later analysis, hypergeometric tests were used to score TCR-TCR, TCR-HLA and TCR-CMV co-occurrence, with a repertoire-size bias correction applied to TCR pairs. False discovery rates were estimated in a later analysis by permuting HLA or CMV assignments 20 times. In a later analysis, co-occurring TCRs were grouped with DBSCAN, and TCRdist sequence similarity was added when clustering was performed within HLA-allele-positive subsets. For co-occurrence clustering, repertoires with fewer than 30,000 or more than 120,000 public chains were excluded, along with 4 to 6 repertoires with anomalous nucleotide sharing. As stored in TCRdb, this immuneACCESS dataset retains in-frame rearrangements with V and J assigned. A fraction of the clones does not appear; measured against another copy, unresolved V genes explain less than half of the discrepancy, and the remainder lacks a known reason. V, J and clone size reflect that table, while D and trimming were determined from the DNA. The sample table shows roughly 190,000 clones, and about four fifths are seen once. The ten top clones hold about 5% of the sample.

Broad study findings and their caveats: According to the authors, the approach could potentially be generalized to other disease states and immunological phenotypes. In an earlier analysis of some 500 of the donors, most TCR beta V segments were observed in productive rearrangements about 87% or about 30% of the time, broadly matching IMGT annotations. Linkage disequilibrium might explain the correlated functional status among segregating V segments, but an unknown experimental factor could not be ruled out. Most TCR sequences were seen in very few donors, while some public TCRs were found in many individuals. In a later analysis, most CMV-associated TCR beta chains were found to appear HLA-restricted, with HLA associations seemingly driven largely by CMV exposure. In a later analysis, the rate of TCR association differed among HLA loci, with DRB1 alleles having the most associated TCRs and HLA-C alleles having the fewest. The 87-base-pair reads could not distinguish some IMGT-functional V segments, including TRBV6-2 and TRBV6-3, so those segments were excluded. In a later analysis, around 17,000 TCR beta sequences were associated with specific HLA alleles at a false discovery rate of 0.05. A cluster of highly shared sequence variants was judged likely to represent a technical artifact of the sequencing pipeline. In both the original and validation cohorts, the classifier was reported to diagnose cytomegalovirus status with high specificity and sensitivity. An association between a missense DCLRE1C variant and V-gene and J-gene trimming of TCR beta chains was found in a later genetic analysis and replicated in an independent cohort. In the study, 164 TCR beta chains were listed as associated with cytomegalovirus. A later analysis reported that several top co-occurrence clusters appeared linked to parvovirus B19, influenza, CMV and Epstein-Barr virus. Only TCR beta chains were sequenced in this cohort, and the absence of alpha or paired-chain data limited detectable features. A further reported finding was that TCR beta sequences accurately predicted the HLA-A and HLA-B alleles for most subjects in the first cohort. In a later analysis, HLA-associated TCR beta chains showed more clonal expansion and lower generation probabilities than non-associated chains that were equally common. Assigning TCR associations to individual alleles was difficult when HLA alleles, especially DR and DQ, strongly co-occurred. Because HLA typing was missing for some donors at each locus, association tests included only the typed subset. Compared with the roughly 700-donor mean, donors in an Asian-associated ancestry cluster had fewer N-insertions in productive TCRs, according to a later genetic analysis. The presence/absence analyses assumed that sequencing depth was roughly uniform across donors, and that assumption may not be true. In vitro tests confirmed that three of the cytomegalovirus-associated TCR beta chains recognize cytomegalovirus antigens. Immune exposure information for the cohort was limited to CMV serostatus. Because counts were too low, roughly 16 rarely observed V segments, including chromosome 9 orphons, were left out of the earlier analysis of about 500 of the donors.

In the germline V gene, CDR1 corresponds to SGHTA and CDR2 to FQGNSA. Measured from the cysteine to the phenylalanine, the CDR3 is 13 residues long. Kept here is only the CDR3 DNA, which spans 39 bases and is read in frame from base 1. Trimming at the junction amounts to 1 base on V and 6 bases on J, and the germline ends lie 10 bases apart. The clonotype comes from a man under 40 in good health and CMV-seropositive. Sequencing was carried out using PBMCs. The chain was built from TRBV7-2 and TRBJ2-7, and the D gene may be TRBD1, 6 bases matching. The CDR3: CASSLGTVLEQYF. The nucleotide sequence reads TGTGCCAGCAGCTTAGGGACAGTCCTCGAGCAGTACTTC.